This is a list of T cell receptor beta chains from one sample in a study of T cell changes during pregnancy in multiple sclerosis. TCRdb's table, derived via immunoSEQ multiplex PCR, lists solely in-frame clones and lacks some. Altogether some 80,000 clones are present, about 90% being singletons, with the ten largest covering 2% to 3%. The starting material was peripheral blood, obtained before pregnancy. The receptors were gathered from a female donor with multiple sclerosis, enrolled in a pregnancy study. Both conserved end residues are part of each CDR3. The order of the fields is V gene, CDR3 length, D gene, clone size, J gene, CDR3 DNA, CDR3 protein. The D gene is left open where the match is weak. Clone size, where shown, is once, few, many, or a class for clones that have expanded.

>TRBV2|15|TRBD1|-|TRBJ1-2
TGTGCCAGCAGTCCTCTAGACAGGGGGATCTATGGCTACACCTTC
CASSPLDRGIYGYTF
>TRBV13|15|TRBD1|-|TRBJ2-1
TGTGCCAGCAGCTTGGGACAGAAGTTCTACAATGAGCAGTTCTTC
CASSLGQKFYNEQFF
>TRBV4-1|16|-|-|TRBJ1-5
TGCGCCAGCAGCCCGGACAGCCTCTATAGCAATCAGCCCCAGCATTTT
CASSPDSLYSNQPQHF
>TRBV7-2|13|-|-|TRBJ2-7
TGTGCCAGCAGCACAGGAAGCTCCTACGAGCAGTACTTC
CASSTGSSYEQYF
>TRBV29-1|11|-|-|TRBJ2-1
TGCAGCGCCCAGGGATACAATGAGCAGTTCTTC
CSAQGYNEQFF
>TRBV27|15|-|-|TRBJ2-1
TGTGCCAGCAGTTTAAGGGGGAGGGCCGGGAATGAGCAGTTCTTC
CASSLRGRAGNEQFF
>TRBV13|14|TRBD2|once|TRBJ2-3
TGTGCCAGCAGCTCGGGACTAGAAGGGGATACGCAGTATTTT
CASSSGLEGDTQYF
>TRBV30|14|-|-|TRBJ1-5
TGTGCCTGGAGTGTACGCGGGAACAATCAGCCCCAGCATTTT
CAWSVRGNNQPQHF
>TRBV29-1|14|-|-|TRBJ2-1
TGCAGCGTTAAAGGTCCAAGCGTTGGGAATGAGCAGTTCTTC
CSVKGPSVGNEQFF
>TRBV5-6|12|-|-|TRBJ1-1
TGTGCCAGCAGCTTTAGAAGCACTGAAGCTTTCTTT
CASSFRSTEAFF
>TRBV7-2|15|TRBD2|-|TRBJ2-7
TGTGCCAGCAGCTTATATGGGACTAGGTCTTACGAGCAGTACTTC
CASSLYGTRSYEQYF
>TRBV19|15|-|-|TRBJ1-4
TGTGCCAGTAGTATCGGAGGGCGAGGAAATGAAAAACTGTTTTTT
CASSIGGRGNEKLFF
>TRBV19|18|TRBD1|-|TRBJ1-5
TGTGCCAGTAGTATCCTACGGGACAGGGTACCATACAATCAGCCCCAGCATTTT
CASSILRDRVPYNQPQHF
>TRBV10-3|14|TRBD1|-|TRBJ1-2
TGTGCCATCAGCGCGGGACAGGGAACGGAAGGCTACACCTTC
CAISAGQGTEGYTF
>TRBV9|14|-|-|TRBJ2-1
TGTGCCAGCAGCGTAGATCCGGCGGGGAATGAGCAGTTCTTC
CASSVDPAGNEQFF
>TRBV5-4|16|TRBD1|-|TRBJ2-2
TGTGCCAGCAGCGGGGGTAGGGGGCCGGGCACCGGGGAGCTGTTTTTT
CASSGGRGPGTGELFF
>TRBV30|16|TRBD2|-|TRBJ2-1
TGTGCCTGGAGGCTAGCGGGAAAAGGCAACGGCAATGAGCAGTTCTTC
CAWRLAGKGNGNEQFF
>TRBV30|13|-|-|TRBJ1-2
TGTGCCTGGAGGGGAGGGCAGACATATGGCTACACCTTC
CAWRGGQTYGYTF
>TRBV2|15|TRBD1|-|TRBJ1-1
TGTGCCAGCAGGGGACCCGGACAGGGAGACACTGAAGCTTTCTTT
CASRGPGQGDTEAFF
>TRBV4-1|14|-|-|TRBJ2-7
TGCGCCAGCAGCCAAGGGGGACTCAACTACGAGCAGTACTTC
CASSQGGLNYEQYF
>TRBV11-2|15|TRBD2|many|TRBJ2-1
TGTGCCAGCAGCGACGCGGCGGGAGTGAGGAATGAGCAGTTCTTC
CASSDAAGVRNEQFF
>TRBV2|15|TRBD2|-|TRBJ2-1
TGTGCCAGCAGTGATAGGGCGGGAGATTTGGGTGAGCAGTTCTTC
CASSDRAGDLGEQFF
>TRBV30|14|TRBD2|-|TRBJ2-3
TGTGCCTGGAGTGATACGGGACTAGCAGATACGCAGTATTTT
CAWSDTGLADTQYF
>TRBV19|18|-|-|TRBJ1-3
TGTGCCAGTAGTATAGATGGGACATTTCCGAGCTCTGGAAACACCATATATTTT
CASSIDGTFPSSGNTIYF
>TRBV29-1|13|-|-|TRBJ2-1
TGCAGCGTTGGGAGGAGCTCCTACAATGAGCAGTTCTTC
CSVGRSSYNEQFF
>TRBV7-6|14|-|-|TRBJ2-7
TGTGCCAGCAGCTTAGAACCGGGAATCTACGAGCAGTACTTC
CASSLEPGIYEQYF
>TRBV5-1|17|TRBD2|-|TRBJ2-1
TGCGCCAGCAGGGCGGGACTACCCTTCAGCTCCTACAATGAGCAGTTCTTC
CASRAGLPFSSYNEQFF
>TRBV7-9|13|-|-|TRBJ2-3
TGTGCCAGCAGCCCGACCCTAGCAGATACGCAGTATTTT
CASSPTLADTQYF
>TRBV5-4|16|TRBD2|-|TRBJ2-1
TGTGCCAGCAGAACTAGCGGGAGGGCCTCCTACAATGAGCAGTTCTTC
CASRTSGRASYNEQFF
>TRBV5-6|15|TRBD2|-|TRBJ2-5
TGTGCCAGCAGCTTGTCACTAGCGGGGCAAGAGACCCAGTACTTC
CASSLSLAGQETQYF
>TRBV2|12|-|-|TRBJ2-7
TGTGCCAGCATGGCAGGCTTGGACGAGCAGTACTTC
CASMAGLDEQYF
>TRBV2|15|TRBD1|-|TRBJ2-3
TGTGCCAGCAGTGTTCGGACAGGTCGCACAGATACGCAGTATTTT
CASSVRTGRTDTQYF
>TRBV4-2|16|TRBD2|-|TRBJ2-1
TGTGCCAGCAGCCAAGATGGAACCACTAGCGGGAGTTCTCAGTTCTTC
CASSQDGTTSGSSQFF
>TRBV7-9|13|-|-|TRBJ2-3
TGTGCCAGCAGCTTGGCGGGGCACAGTACGCAGTATTTT
CASSLAGHSTQYF
>TRBV9|14|TRBD2|-|TRBJ2-7
TGTGCCAGCAGCGTGGGACTAGTCTCCTACGAGCAGTACTTC
CASSVGLVSYEQYF
>TRBV5-1|14|-|-|TRBJ2-5
TGCGCCAGCAGCCGGGATAGGGTGGGGGAGACCCAGTACTTC
CASSRDRVGETQYF
>TRBV6-1|14|-|-|TRBJ1-5
TGTGCCAGCAGTGACAGTCAACCCTATCAGCCCCAGCATTTT
CASSDSQPYQPQHF
>TRBV27|15|TRBD1|once|TRBJ2-4
TGTGCCAGCAGTTCGCCGGGGACAGCTAAAAACATTCAGTACTTC
CASSSPGTAKNIQYF
>TRBV9|15|-|-|TRBJ1-2
TGTGCCAGCTCGTCACGTGGGCCCGCTGACTATGGCTACACCTTC
CASSSRGPADYGYTF
>TRBV5-6|17|TRBD1|-|TRBJ2-6
TGTGCCAGCAGCTTGGCAGGGGGCCTCTCTGGGGCCAACGTCCTGACTTTC
CASSLAGGLSGANVLTF
>TRBV27|14|-|-|TRBJ1-5
TGTGCCAGCAGTTTACAGTATAGCAATCAGCCCCAGCATTTT
CASSLQYSNQPQHF
>TRBV9|20|-|-|TRBJ1-3
TGTGCCAGCAGCGCGCCGTTAGGGGGTATTTCCGACGTCTCTGGAAACACCATATATTTT
CASSAPLGGISDVSGNTIYF
>TRBV2|14|TRBD1|once|TRBJ1-4
TGTGCCAGTTGGGACAGTGCAACTAATGAAAAACTGTTTTTT
CASWDSATNEKLFF
>TRBV10-3|14|-|-|TRBJ1-1
TGTGCCATCAGTGACCCCACACGGAACACTGAAGCTTTCTTT
CAISDPTRNTEAFF
>TRBV2|14|-|-|TRBJ2-7
TGTGCCAGCAGCCCGGGACTGGCCAACTACGAGCAGTACTTC
CASSPGLANYEQYF
>TRBV7-8|15|TRBD2|few|TRBJ2-1
TGTGCCAGCAGCACGACTAGCGGGAGTAGGAATGAGCAGTTCTTC
CASSTTSGSRNEQFF
>TRBV27|14|TRBD2|-|TRBJ2-3
TGTGCCAGCAGTTCCGGACTAGCTCTTTGGACGCAGTATTTT
CASSSGLALWTQYF
>TRBV18|19|TRBD1|-|TRBJ2-1
TGTGCCAGCTCAGCAGAACCGCCCCGGGACAGAACCTACATCGATGAGCAGTTCTTC
CASSAEPPRDRTYIDEQFF
>TRBV9|15|-|-|TRBJ1-4
TGTGCCAGCAGCGTAGATACGGGAAATAATGAAAAACTGTTTTTT
CASSVDTGNNEKLFF
>TRBV19|14|-|few|TRBJ1-5
TGTGCCAGTACCGACAGCAGAGCGTTTCAGCCCCAGCATTTT
CASTDSRAFQPQHF